Presented here are 25 T cell receptor beta chains from one specimen sequenced in a study of cytomegalovirus exposure and HLA in healthy donors. The primer mix had 60 Vbeta and 13 Jbeta primers. TCRdb's table, derived via immunoSEQ multiplex PCR, lists solely in-frame clones and lacks some. Its table lists tens of thousands of clones. Sequencing was carried out using PBMCs. All receptors come from a woman aged 25 to 39 in good health and CMV-seronegative.

Regarding this clone: An end of the junction does not agree with germline; a read error may underlie this. The genes are TRBV4-1 and TRBJ2-3; 9 positions agree with TRBD1. This CDR3 is built from 16 residues. Germline V CDR1 and CDR2: MGHRA, YSYEKL. In DNA form, the CDR3 reads TGCGCCAGCAGCCAGGTCCCCACAGGGGGCACAGATAAGCAGTATTTT. It codes for CASSQVPTGGTDKQYF.

This rearrangement joins TRBV18 to TRBJ2-2; D call uncertain. The CDR3 runs to 15 residues. The germline gives CDR1 KGHSH, CDR2 LQKENI. Trimming stripped 1 base from V and 0 bases from J, with 6 bases between. CDR3 DNA: TGTGCCAGCTCACCACGACAATCGAACACCGGGGAGCTGTTTTTT. Translating it yields CASSPRQSNTGELFF.

The rearrangement joins TRBV5-4 to TRBJ2-7, with 7 bases matching TRBD1. V was pared by 1 base and J by 7 bases, with 8 bases of the junction left unmatched. This CDR3 comprises 14 residues. In germline, CDR1 is SGHNT, CDR2 YYREEE (reference sequence). The chain's CDR3 is CASSLNRGVGEQYF. CDR3 nucleotides: TGTGCCAGCAGCTTGAACAGGGGAGTTGGAGAGCAGTACTTC. The complete variable domain, with remaining parts taken from reference TRBV5-4 and TRBJ2-7, reads ETGVTQSPTHLIKTRGQQVTLRCSSQSGHNTVSWYQQALGQGPQFIFQYYREEENGRGNFPPRFSGLQFPNYSSELNVNALELDDSALYLCASSLNRGVGEQYFGPGTRLTVT.

The chain uses TRBV10-3 and TRBJ1-1, with D perhaps matching TRBD1 (5 bases). With 2 bases removed from V and 1 base from J, the gap between germline ends came to 11 bases. Germline CDR1 reads ENHRY; CDR2 reads SYGVKD. CDR3 size: 15 residues. In DNA, the CDR3 is TGTGCCATCAGTGAGGTGCAGGGAGGGAACACTGAAGCTTTCTTT. Translated: CAISEVQGGNTEAFF.

The chain uses TRBV6-1 and TRBJ1-2, with a weak D call TRBD1 (6 bases). Deletions cut 2 bases from V and 9 bases from J, with 19 bases between. CDR3 length: 15 amino acids. Germline values: CDR1 MNHNS, CDR2 SASEGT. CDR3 sequence (DNA): TGTGCCAGCAGTGAATCCGCAGGGGCGTGGGGCAGCTACACCTTC. Protein product: CASSESAGAWGSYTF.

This rearrangement joins TRBV19 to TRBJ1-5; weak D call: TRBD1 (5 bases). Germline lookup yields CDR1 LNHDA and CDR2 SQIVND (reference sequence). Trimming left V 7 bases short and J 4 bases short, with 17 bases between. The CDR3 has 15 amino acids. DNA for the CDR3: TGTGCCAGTAACTTGGCCGGGGGGAGAAATCAGCCCCAGCATTTT. Protein sequence: CASNLAGGRNQPQHF.

The chain combines TRBV28 with TRBJ1-1; D is unresolved. Germline CDR1 is MDHEN and CDR2 is SYDVKM. V shed 6 bases and J shed 11 bases, with 22 bases lying between them. CDR3 length equals 14 residues. CDR3: CASSPGISFGEAFF. The CDR3 nucleotides read TGTGCCAGCAGCCCTGGGATCTCCTTCGGGGAGGCTTTCTTT.

V gene TRBV6-5 combines with J gene TRBJ2-3; TRBD2 aligns across 7 bases. The ends lost 8 bases at V and 4 bases at J; junction bases unmatched: 9. CDR1 MNHEY and CDR2 SVGAGI come from the germline V gene. This CDR3 has 14 amino acids. CDR3: CASSAGVGADTQYF. Here the CDR3 DNA reads TGTGCCAGCTCGGCGGGAGTAGGGGCAGATACGCAGTATTTT.

V and J are TRBV11-2 and TRBJ1-2; 7 nucleotides align to TRBD1. CDR1 and CDR2 from the germline V gene are SGHAT and FQNNGV. V dropped 2 bases and J dropped 2; count of bases not matched to a gene: 2. The CDR3 is made up of 14 amino acids. CDR3 region: CASSLTDRNYGYTF. In nucleotides, the CDR3 is TGTGCCAGCAGCTTAACGGACAGGAACTATGGCTACACCTTC.

V usage is TRBV5-4 and J usage is TRBJ2-7; 9 nucleotides match TRBD2. The CDR3 spans 15 residues. Germline V gives CDR1 SGHNT, CDR2 YYREEE (reference sequence). With V trimmed by 0 bases and J by 2 bases, 3 bases remained unmatched. This CDR3 is CASSLGGGAPYEQYF. The CDR3 coding sequence is TGTGCCAGCAGCTTGGGCGGGGGGGCCCCCTACGAGCAGTACTTC.

The chain has TRBV4-2 and TRBJ2-2, with 11 positions matching TRBD2. V shed 4 bases and J 6 bases; nucleotides not matched to a gene: 7. Germline V lookup: CDR1 LGHNA, CDR2 YNFKEQ. This CDR3 spans 16 amino acids. The chain's CDR3 is CASSPRVAGGAGELFF. CDR3 nucleotides: TGTGCCAGCAGCCCTCGGGTAGCGGGGGGGGCCGGGGAGCTGTTTTTT.

V and J are TRBV4-1 and TRBJ2-7; 8 bases are a match to TRBD1. Trimming took 1 base from V and 6 from J; bases not matched to a gene: 2. CDR1 is MGHRA, CDR2 YSYEKL, per germline. The CDR3 loop spans 13 amino acids. CDR3 coding DNA: TGCGCCAGCAGCCAAGTAACAGGGGGCGAGCAGTACTTC. Its translation: CASSQVTGGEQYF.

The chain recombines TRBV5-1 with TRBJ1-2; D might be TRBD1 (5 bases). The germline CDR1 and CDR2 sequences are SGHRS and YFSETQ. The CDR3 spans 16 residues. V lost 0 bases to trimming and J lost 0 bases, with 12 bases between them. The DNA for the CDR3 is TGCGCCAGCAGCTTGGGGGGGGACGGTCCTAACTATGGCTACACCTTC. Protein sequence: CASSLGGDGPNYGYTF.

The chain joins TRBV2 to TRBJ1-1; D gene ambiguous. V was clipped by 2 bases and J by 2 bases, with 6 bases between them. Germline loops: CDR1 SNHLY, CDR2 FYNNEI. The CDR3 runs 13 residues. The CDR3 protein is CASSETLNTEAFF. DNA of the CDR3: TGTGCCAGCAGTGAAACTCTCAACACTGAAGCTTTCTTT. Together with reference TRBV2 and TRBJ1-1, the CDR3 gives the full variable domain: EPEVTQTPSHQVTQMGQEVILRCVPISNHLYFYWYRQILGQKVEFLVSFYNNEISEKSEIFDDQFSVERPDGSNFTLKIRSTKLEDSAMYFCASSETLNTEAFFGQGTRLTVV.

This chain links TRBV18 with TRBJ1-2, with a weak D call TRBD1 (6 bases). This CDR3 comprises 13 residues. Trimming pared 4 bases from V and 5 bases from J, leaving 11 bases between. Germline loops: CDR1 KGHSH, CDR2 LQKENI. CDR3 sequence reads: CASSLNTGYGYTF. The CDR3 DNA reads as TGTGCCAGCTCACTTAATACAGGGTATGGCTACACCTTC.

The chain uses TRBV4-1 and TRBJ2-7, with D possibly TRBD1 on 7 matching bases. Between the trimmed V and J ends, which lost 0 bases and 5 bases, there was a span of 14 bases. The CDR3 has 15 amino acids. Germline-derived CDR1 and CDR2 are MGHRA and YSYEKL. The CDR3 bases are TGCGCCAGCAGCCAAGATCGACAGGGAGGAAACGAGCAGTACTTC. This encodes CASSQDRQGGNEQYF.

This rearrangement joins TRBV7-2 to TRBJ2-7, with TRBD2 identical over 8 bases. Germline-derived CDR1 and CDR2 are SGHTA and FQGNSA. The CDR3 is 15 residues long. The trim removed 5 bases at V and 0 bases at J, leaving 6 bases unmatched. This chain's CDR3 is CASSPGTRASYEQYF. CDR3 in DNA: TGTGCCAGCAGCCCCGGGACTAGGGCCTCCTACGAGCAGTACTTC.

The chain is built from TRBV7-9 and TRBJ2-7; 8 bases match TRBD2. Germline V gene lookup returns CDR1 SEHNR and CDR2 FQNEAQ (reference sequence). The CDR3 length is 16 residues. V was pared by 4 bases and J by 6 bases, with 14 bases of the junction left unmatched. The CDR3 nucleotides read TGTGCCAGCAGCTCCGACTTCTCGGCGGGAGGATTCGAGCAGTACTTC. This encodes CASSSDFSAGGFEQYF.

This chain connects TRBV27 to TRBJ1-2; tentatively, D is TRBD1 (6 bases). Germline V gene sequence: CDR1 MNHEY, CDR2 SMNVEV (reference sequence). V was shortened by 5 bases and J by 4 bases, with 11 bases between the two germline ends. There are 13 residues in the CDR3. The CDR3 here is CASSPDRTYGYTF. The CDR3 DNA sequence: TGTGCCAGCAGTCCCGACAGGACCTATGGCTACACCTTC.

The chain joins TRBV4-1 to TRBJ2-7; 10 bases line up with TRBD1. The CDR3 is 15 residues long. Per germline, CDR1 MGHRA and CDR2 YSYEKL. Trimming took 1 base from V and 3 from J; bases not matched to a gene: 3. This chain's CDR3 is CASSQAGQGDYEQYF. CDR3 nucleotides: TGCGCCAGCAGCCAAGCTGGACAGGGGGACTACGAGCAGTACTTC.

To note about this clone: One end of the junction varies from germline; a read error may be responsible. The J gene is TRBJ1-1, the V gene TRBV29-1; 7 bases line up with TRBD1. The length of the CDR3 is 14 residues. Germline CDR1 and CDR2: SQVTM and ANQGSEA. The CDR3 region has the DNA TGCGGCGTAGCTAGACAGGGCGGGAACACTGAAGCTTTCTTT. Its protein is CGVARQGGNTEAFF.

The chain uses TRBV6-1 and TRBJ2-1, with TRBD2 identical over 14 bases. The germline V gene has CDR1 MNHNS and CDR2 SASEGT. V lost 1 base, J lost 7 bases, and 6 bases stayed unmatched. The length of the CDR3 is 17 residues. The CDR3 DNA reads TGTGCCAGCAGTGAAGAAGGGACTAGCGGGAGTGGTAATGAGCAGTTCTTC. Residues: CASSEEGTSGSGNEQFF.

The chain uses TRBV27 and TRBJ2-1; no clear D gene. Per the germline V gene, CDR1 is MNHEY and CDR2 is SMNVEV (reference sequence). The length of the CDR3 is 13 residues. The germline V and J ends were trimmed by 4 bases and 6 bases, with 10 bases remaining between them. The CDR3 nucleotides are TGTGCCAGCAGTTCTGGTAGAACCAATGAGCAGTTCTTC. Encoded protein: CASSSGRTNEQFF.

The V gene is TRBV4-1, the J gene TRBJ2-1, with 13 bases aligning to TRBD2. This CDR3 region has 15 residues. Trimming cost V 3 bases and J 6 bases; bases outside gene matches: 2. Germline V lookup: CDR1 MGHRA, CDR2 YSYEKL. The CDR3 sequence is CASSQGLAGINEQFF. DNA of the CDR3: TGCGCCAGCAGCCAGGGACTAGCGGGGATCAATGAGCAGTTCTTC.

V and J are TRBV2 and TRBJ1-5; 8 nucleotides agree with TRBD1. Germline assignment: CDR1 SNHLY and CDR2 FYNNEI. The CDR3 is 13 amino acids. V trimming: 6 bases; J trimming: 9 bases; junction bases outside the gene matches: 7. DNA for the CDR3: TGTGCCAGCAGCGGACAGGGTCGCCGGCCCCAGCATTTT. As protein: CASSGQGRRPQHF.